This T cell receptor (beta chain) was recovered during a study of regulatory T cells in long-lasting Graves disease. Time point noted: newly diagnosed GD, antithyroid drugs for less than 3 months. Preparation of the TCR library used RNA extracted from PBMCs. Building of the TCR beta libraries involved iRepertoire HTBI primers and Arm-PCR of CDR3 regions. TCRdb itself ran the multiplex PCR reads through MiXCR, one entry per CDR3 protein. The sample lists roughly 420,000 distinct CDR3 sequences, approximately 16% occurring once. In this sample, this clonotype turned up a few times. Per germline, CDR1 MNHEY and CDR2 SVGAGI. V gave up 4 bases and J gave up 6 bases; unmatched junction bases: 12. CDR3 length equals 16 residues. These data also formed part of another study, on T cells in Graves' hyperthyroidism and ophthalmopathy.

This clonotype originated in a woman aged 25 to 39 with Graves disease. The input for sequencing was peripheral blood mononuclear cells (PBMCs), taken at new diagnosis, from a patient treated with antithyroid drugs. The chain combines TRBV6-5 with TRBJ2-7; 10 bases align to TRBD2. DNA for the CDR3: TGTGCCAGCAGTTCCACCCCCGGTAGCGGGAGGCCCGAGCAGTACTTC. Translation gives CASSSTPGSGRPEQYF.